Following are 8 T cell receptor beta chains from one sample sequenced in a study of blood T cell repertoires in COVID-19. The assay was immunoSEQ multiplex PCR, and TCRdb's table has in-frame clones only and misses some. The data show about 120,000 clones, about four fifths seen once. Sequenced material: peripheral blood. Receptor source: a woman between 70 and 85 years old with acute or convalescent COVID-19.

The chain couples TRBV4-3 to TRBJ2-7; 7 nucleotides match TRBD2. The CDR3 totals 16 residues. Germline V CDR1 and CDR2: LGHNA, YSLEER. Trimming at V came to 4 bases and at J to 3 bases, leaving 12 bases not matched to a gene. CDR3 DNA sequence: TGCGCCAGCAGCCCAACGCACGGGGGAGGGAGCTACGAGCAGTACTTC. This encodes CASSPTHGGGSYEQYF.

In DNA, the CDR3 is TGTGCCAGCTCACCGGGGACAGGGGGAGATCAGCCCCAGCATTTT. Protein sequence: CASSPGTGGDQPQHF. This sequence joins TRBV18 and TRBJ1-5; 11 nucleotides match TRBD1. Germline V lookup: CDR1 KGHSH, CDR2 LQKENI. Germline trimming cut 3 bases from V and 5 bases from J; bases unmatched to any gene: 3. The CDR3 runs 15 residues.

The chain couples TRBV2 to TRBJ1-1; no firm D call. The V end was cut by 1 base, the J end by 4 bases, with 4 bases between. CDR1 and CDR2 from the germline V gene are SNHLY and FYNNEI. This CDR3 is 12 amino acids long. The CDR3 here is CASSEGGTEAFF. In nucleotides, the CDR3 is TGTGCCAGCAGTGAAGGCGGCACTGAAGCTTTCTTT.

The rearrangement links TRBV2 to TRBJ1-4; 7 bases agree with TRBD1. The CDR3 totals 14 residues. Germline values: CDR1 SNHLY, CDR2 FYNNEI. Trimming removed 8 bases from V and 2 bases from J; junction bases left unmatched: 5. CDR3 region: CASQLQGTNEKLFF. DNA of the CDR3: TGTGCCAGCCAGTTACAGGGGACTAATGAAAAACTGTTTTTT.

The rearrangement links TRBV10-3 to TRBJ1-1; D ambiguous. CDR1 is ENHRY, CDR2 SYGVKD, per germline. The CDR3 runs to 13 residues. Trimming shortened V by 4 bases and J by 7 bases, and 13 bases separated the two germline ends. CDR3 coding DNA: TGTGCCATCAGTGGGGTAGCGGGCAGTGAAGCTTTCTTT. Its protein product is CAISGVAGSEAFF.

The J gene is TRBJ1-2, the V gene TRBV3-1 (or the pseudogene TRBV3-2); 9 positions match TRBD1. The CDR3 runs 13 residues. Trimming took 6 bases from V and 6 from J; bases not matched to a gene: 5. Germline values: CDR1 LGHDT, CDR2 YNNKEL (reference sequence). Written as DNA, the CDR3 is TGTGCCAGCAGTCCCCGGGACAGGGATGGCTACACCTTC. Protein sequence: CASSPRDRDGYTF.

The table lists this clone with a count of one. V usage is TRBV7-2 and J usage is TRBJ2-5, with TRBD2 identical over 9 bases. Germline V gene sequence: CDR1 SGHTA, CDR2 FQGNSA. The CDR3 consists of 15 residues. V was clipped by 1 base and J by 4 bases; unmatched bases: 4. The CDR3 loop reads CASSLVGGGGETQYF. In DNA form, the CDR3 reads TGTGCCAGCAGCTTAGTAGGCGGGGGGGGAGAGACCCAGTACTTC.

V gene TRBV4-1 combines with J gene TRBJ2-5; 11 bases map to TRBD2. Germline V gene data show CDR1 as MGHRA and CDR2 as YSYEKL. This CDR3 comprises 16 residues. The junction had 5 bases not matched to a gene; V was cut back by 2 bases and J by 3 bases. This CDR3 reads CASSQKPSGGKETQYF. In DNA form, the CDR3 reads TGCGCCAGCAGCCAAAAACCTAGCGGGGGGAAAGAGACCCAGTACTTC.